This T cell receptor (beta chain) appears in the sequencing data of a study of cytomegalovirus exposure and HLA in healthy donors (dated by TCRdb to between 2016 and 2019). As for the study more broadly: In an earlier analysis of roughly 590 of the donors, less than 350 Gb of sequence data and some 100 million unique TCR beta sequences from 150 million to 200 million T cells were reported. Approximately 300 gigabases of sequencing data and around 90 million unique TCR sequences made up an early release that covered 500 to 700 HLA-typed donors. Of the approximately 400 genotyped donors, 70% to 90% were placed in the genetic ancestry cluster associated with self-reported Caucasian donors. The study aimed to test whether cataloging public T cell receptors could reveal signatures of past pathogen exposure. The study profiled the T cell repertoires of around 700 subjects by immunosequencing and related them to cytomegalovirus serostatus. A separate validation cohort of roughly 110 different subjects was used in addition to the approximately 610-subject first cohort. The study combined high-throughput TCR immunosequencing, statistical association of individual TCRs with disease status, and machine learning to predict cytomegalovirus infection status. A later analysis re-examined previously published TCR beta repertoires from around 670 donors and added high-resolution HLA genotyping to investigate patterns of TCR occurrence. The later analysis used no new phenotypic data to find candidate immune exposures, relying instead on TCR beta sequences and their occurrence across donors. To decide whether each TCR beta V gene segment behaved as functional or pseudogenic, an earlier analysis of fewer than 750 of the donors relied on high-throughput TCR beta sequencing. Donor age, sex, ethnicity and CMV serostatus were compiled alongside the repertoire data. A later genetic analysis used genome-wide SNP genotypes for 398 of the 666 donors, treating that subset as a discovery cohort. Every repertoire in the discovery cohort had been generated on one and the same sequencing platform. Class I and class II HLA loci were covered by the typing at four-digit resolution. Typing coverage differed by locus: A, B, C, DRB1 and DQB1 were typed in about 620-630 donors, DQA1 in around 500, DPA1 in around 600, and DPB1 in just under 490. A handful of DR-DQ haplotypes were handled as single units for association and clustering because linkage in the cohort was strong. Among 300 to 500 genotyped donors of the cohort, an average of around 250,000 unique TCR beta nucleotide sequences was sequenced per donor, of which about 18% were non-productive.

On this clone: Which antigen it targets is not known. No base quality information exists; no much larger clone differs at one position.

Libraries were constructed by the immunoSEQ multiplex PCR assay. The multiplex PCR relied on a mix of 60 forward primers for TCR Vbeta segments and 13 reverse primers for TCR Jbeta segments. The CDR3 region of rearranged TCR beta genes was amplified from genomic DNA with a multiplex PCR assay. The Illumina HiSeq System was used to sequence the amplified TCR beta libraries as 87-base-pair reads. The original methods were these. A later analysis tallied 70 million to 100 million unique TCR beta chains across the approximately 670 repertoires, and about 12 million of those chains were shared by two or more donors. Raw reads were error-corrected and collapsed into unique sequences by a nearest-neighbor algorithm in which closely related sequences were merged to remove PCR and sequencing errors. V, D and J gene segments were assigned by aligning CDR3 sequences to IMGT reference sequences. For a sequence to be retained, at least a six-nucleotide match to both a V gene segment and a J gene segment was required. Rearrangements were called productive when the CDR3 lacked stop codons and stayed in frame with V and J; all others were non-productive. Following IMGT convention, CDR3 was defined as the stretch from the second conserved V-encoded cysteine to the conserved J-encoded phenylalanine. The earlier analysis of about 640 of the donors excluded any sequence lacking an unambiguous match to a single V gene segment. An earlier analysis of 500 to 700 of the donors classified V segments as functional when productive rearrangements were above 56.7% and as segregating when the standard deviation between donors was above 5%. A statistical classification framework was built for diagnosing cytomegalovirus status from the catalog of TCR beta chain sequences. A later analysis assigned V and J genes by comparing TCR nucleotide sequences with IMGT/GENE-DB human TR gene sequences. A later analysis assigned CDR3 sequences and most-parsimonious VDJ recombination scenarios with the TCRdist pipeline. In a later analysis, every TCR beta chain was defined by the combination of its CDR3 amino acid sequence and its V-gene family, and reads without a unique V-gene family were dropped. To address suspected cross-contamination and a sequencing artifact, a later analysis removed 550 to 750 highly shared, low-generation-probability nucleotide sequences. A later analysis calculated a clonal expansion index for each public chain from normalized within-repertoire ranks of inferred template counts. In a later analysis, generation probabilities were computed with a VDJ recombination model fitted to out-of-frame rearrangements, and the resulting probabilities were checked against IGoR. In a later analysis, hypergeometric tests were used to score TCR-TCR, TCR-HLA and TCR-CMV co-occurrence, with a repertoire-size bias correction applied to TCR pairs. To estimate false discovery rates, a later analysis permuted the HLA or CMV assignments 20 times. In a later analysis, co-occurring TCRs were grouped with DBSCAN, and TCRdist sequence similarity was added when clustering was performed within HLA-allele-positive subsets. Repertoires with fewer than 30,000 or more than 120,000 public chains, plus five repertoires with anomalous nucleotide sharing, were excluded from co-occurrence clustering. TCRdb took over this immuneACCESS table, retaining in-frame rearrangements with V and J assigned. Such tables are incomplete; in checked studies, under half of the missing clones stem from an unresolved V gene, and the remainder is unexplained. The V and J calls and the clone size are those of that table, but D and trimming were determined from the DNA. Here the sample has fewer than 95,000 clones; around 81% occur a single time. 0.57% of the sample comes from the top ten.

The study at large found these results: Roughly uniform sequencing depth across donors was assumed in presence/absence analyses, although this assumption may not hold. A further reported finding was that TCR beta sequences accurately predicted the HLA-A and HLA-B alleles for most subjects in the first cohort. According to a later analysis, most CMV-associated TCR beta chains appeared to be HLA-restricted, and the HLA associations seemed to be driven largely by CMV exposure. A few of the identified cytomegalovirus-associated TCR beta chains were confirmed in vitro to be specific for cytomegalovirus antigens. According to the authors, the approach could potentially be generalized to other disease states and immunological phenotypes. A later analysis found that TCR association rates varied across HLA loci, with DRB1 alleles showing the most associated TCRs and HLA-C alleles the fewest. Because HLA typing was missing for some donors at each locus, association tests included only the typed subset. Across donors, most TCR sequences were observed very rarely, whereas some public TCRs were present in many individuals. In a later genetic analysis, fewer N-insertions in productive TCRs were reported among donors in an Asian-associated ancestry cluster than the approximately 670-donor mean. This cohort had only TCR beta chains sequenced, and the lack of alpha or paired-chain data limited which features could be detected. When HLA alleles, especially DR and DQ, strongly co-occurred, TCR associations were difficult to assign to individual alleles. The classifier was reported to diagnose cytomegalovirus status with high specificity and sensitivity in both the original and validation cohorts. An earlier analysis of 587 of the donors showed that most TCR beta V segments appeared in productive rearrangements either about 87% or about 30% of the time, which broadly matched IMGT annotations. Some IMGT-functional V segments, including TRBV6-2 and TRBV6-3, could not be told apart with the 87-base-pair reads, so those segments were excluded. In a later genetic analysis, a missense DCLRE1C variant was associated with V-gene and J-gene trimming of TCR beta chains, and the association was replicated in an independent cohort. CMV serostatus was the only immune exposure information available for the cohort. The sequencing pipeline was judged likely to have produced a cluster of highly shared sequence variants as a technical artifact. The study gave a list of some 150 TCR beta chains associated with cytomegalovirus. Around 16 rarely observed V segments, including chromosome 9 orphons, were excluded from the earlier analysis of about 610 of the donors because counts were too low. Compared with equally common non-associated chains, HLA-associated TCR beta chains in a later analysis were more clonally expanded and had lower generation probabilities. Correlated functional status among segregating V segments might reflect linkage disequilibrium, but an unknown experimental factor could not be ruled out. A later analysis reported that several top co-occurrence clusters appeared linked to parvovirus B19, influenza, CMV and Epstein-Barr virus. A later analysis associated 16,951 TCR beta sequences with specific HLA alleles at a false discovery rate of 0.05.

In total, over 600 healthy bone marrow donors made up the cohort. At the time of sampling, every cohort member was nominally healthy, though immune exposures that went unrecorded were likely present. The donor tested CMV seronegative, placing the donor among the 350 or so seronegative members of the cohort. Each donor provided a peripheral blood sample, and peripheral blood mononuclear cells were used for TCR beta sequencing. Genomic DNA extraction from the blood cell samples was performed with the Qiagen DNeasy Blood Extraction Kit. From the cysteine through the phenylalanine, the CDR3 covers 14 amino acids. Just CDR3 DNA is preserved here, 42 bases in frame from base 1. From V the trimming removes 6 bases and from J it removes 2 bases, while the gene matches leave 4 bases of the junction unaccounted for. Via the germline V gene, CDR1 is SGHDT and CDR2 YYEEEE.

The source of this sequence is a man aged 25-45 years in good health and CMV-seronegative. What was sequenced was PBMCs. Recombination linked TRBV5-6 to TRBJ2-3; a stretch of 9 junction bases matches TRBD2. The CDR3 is CASTGTSFTDTQYF. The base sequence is TGTGCCAGCACGGGGACTAGCTTCACAGATACGCAGTATTTT.